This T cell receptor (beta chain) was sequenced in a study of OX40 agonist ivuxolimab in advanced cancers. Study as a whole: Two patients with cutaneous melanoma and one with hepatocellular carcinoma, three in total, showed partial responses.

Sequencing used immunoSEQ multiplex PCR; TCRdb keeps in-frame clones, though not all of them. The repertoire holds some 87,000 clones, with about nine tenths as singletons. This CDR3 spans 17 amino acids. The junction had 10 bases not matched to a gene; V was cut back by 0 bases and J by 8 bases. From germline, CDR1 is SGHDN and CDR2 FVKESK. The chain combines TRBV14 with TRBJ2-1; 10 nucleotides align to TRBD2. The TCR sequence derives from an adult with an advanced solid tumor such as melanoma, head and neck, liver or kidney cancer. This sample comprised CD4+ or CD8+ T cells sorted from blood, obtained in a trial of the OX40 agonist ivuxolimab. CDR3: CASSQERLASGGDEQFF. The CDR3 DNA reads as TGTGCCAGCAGCCAAGAGAGGTTGGCTAGCGGGGGCGATGAGCAGTTCTTC.